Below are 25 T cell receptor beta chains sequenced from a single sample in a study of T cells in Graves' hyperthyroidism and ophthalmopathy. TCR beta CDR3 regions were amplified from RNA transcripts. The TCR CDR3 first-round RT-PCR relied on the HTBI primer set. TCRdb used MiXCR to reprocess the multiplex PCR reads, holding one entry per CDR3 protein. In the table there are a few hundred thousand distinct CDR3 sequences, under 25% of which are singletons. The specimen was blood. These receptors all stem from a woman in her 70s with Graves' ophthalmopathy.

There are a few counts of this clonotype. This chain uses TRBV20-1 with TRBJ2-1; no clear D gene. The V gene's germline CDR1 is DFQATT and CDR2 SNEGSKA (reference sequence). V was clipped by 0 bases and J by 3 bases, with 18 bases between them. CDR3 length: 17 amino acids. The CDR3 sequence: CSARDSLRARSYNEQFF. CDR3 DNA sequence: TGCAGTGCTAGAGACTCCTTAAGGGCCCGGAGCTACAATGAGCAGTTCTTC.

The chain couples TRBV7-2 to TRBJ1-5; possibly TRBD1 for D (5 bases). The CDR3 runs to 14 residues. Trimming cost V 3 bases and J 9 bases, with 15 bases left between them. Germline CDR1 and CDR2: SGHTA and FQGNSA. The CDR3 sequence is CASSLDPGRGPQHF. CDR3 DNA sequence: TGTGCCAGCAGCTTGGACCCGGGGCGAGGGCCCCAGCATTTT. Drawing the rest from reference TRBV7-2 and TRBJ1-5, the complete variable domain is GAGVSQSPSNKVTEKGKDVELRCDPISGHTALYWYRQSLGQGLEFLIYFQGNSAPDKSGLPSDRFSAERTGGSVSTLTIQRTQQEDSAVYLCASSLDPGRGPQHFGDGTRLSIL.

The gene calls are TRBV11-2 and TRBJ2-2; either TRBD1 or TRBD2 may supply D (6 bases each). This CDR3 is 15 amino acids long. Trimming took 1 base from V and 5 from J, leaving 11 bases between them. From germline, CDR1 is SGHAT and CDR2 FQNNGV. CDR3 coding DNA: TGTGCCAGCAGCTTAGTTGGGGGGCCGACCGGGGAGCTGTTTTTT. It translates to CASSLVGGPTGELFF.

This clonotype has at least ten counts. V and J are TRBV2 and TRBJ2-1; TRBD1 matches 8 bases. The CDR3 totals 14 residues. V shed 5 bases and J 3 bases; nucleotides not matched to a gene: 3. From germline, CDR1 is SNHLY and CDR2 FYNNEI. CDR3 coding DNA: TGTGCCAGCAGTCGGACAGGGTTCTACAATGAGCAGTTCTTC. Protein sequence: CASSRTGFYNEQFF. The variable domain in full, with the rest retrieved from reference TRBV2 and TRBJ2-1, is EPEVTQTPSHQVTQMGQEVILRCVPISNHLYFYWYRQILGQKVEFLVSFYNNEISEKSEIFDDQFSVERPDGSNFTLKIRSTKLEDSAMYFCASSRTGFYNEQFFGPGTRLTVL.

Only a few counts were recorded for this clonotype. V gene TRBV6-6 combines with J gene TRBJ1-6; 9 bases are a match to TRBD1. Trimming took 0 bases from V and 1 from J; bases not matched to a gene: 4. This CDR3 spans 18 amino acids. CDR1 is MNHNY, CDR2 SVGAGI, per germline (reference sequence). CDR3 nucleotide sequence: TGTGCCAGCAGTTACTCACAGGGGGCAAGTTCCTATAATTCACCCCTCCACTTT. Residues: CASSYSQGASSYNSPLHF.

This clonotype has more than one count but fewer than ten. The rearrangement uses TRBV5-1 and TRBJ1-1, with 8 bases matching TRBD1. Germline CDR1 is SGHRS and CDR2 is YFSETQ. The CDR3 runs to 17 residues. Trimming cost V 4 bases and J 1 base; bases outside gene matches: 12. CDR3: CASSVAPGGGRNTEAFF. The CDR3 nucleotides are TGCGCCAGCAGCGTCGCTCCAGGGGGCGGTCGGAACACTGAAGCTTTCTTT.

This chain links TRBV4-3 with TRBJ2-1, with D uncertain. The CDR3 covers 16 residues. Germline V gene data show CDR1 as LGHNA and CDR2 as YSLEER. The germline V and J ends were trimmed by 0 bases and 0 bases, with 9 bases remaining between them. The CDR3 nucleotides read TGCGCCAGCAGCCAAGAGGAGCTTTACTCCTACAATGAGCAGTTCTTC. Protein sequence: CASSQEELYSYNEQFF.

This chain uses TRBV5-1 with TRBJ2-1; D assignment may be TRBD1 or TRBD2 (6 bases each). The CDR3 sequence is 19 residues long. V lost 3 bases and J 4 bases, leaving 26 bases between the germline ends. Germline CDR1 is SGHRS and CDR2 is YFSETQ. The chain's CDR3 is CASSSMGGQAGTGYNEQFF. The CDR3 region has the DNA TGCGCCAGCAGCTCCATGGGGGGCCAGGCGGGGACCGGTTACAATGAGCAGTTCTTC.

The CDR3 region is CSARYPSAAVDTQYF. CDR3 nucleotides: TGCAGTGCTAGGTACCCTAGCGCGGCGGTAGATACGCAGTATTTT. The chain is built from TRBV20-1 and TRBJ2-3; possible D gene TRBD2, 6 bases. Deletions cut 3 bases from V and 5 bases from J, with 18 bases between. The germline V gene encodes CDR1 DFQATT and CDR2 SNEGSKA (reference sequence). CDR3 length equals 15 residues.

The chain couples TRBV5-5 to TRBJ2-1; D perhaps matches TRBD2 (6 bases). This CDR3 has 13 residues. The V and J ends lost 3 bases and 8 bases respectively, with 12 bases between them. Germline loops: CDR1 SGHKS, CDR2 YYEKEE (reference sequence). The CDR3 nucleotides read TGTGCCAGCAGCTGGGACTCCAAAGATGAGCAGTTCTTC. Its translation: CASSWDSKDEQFF. The entire variable domain, with the rest obtained from reference TRBV5-5 and TRBJ2-1, is as follows: DAGVTQSPTHLIKTRGQQVTLRCSPISGHKSVSWYQQVLGQGPQFIFQYYEKEERGRGNFPDRFSARQFPNYSSELNVNALLLGDSALYLCASSWDSKDEQFFGPGTRLTVL.

The V and J genes are TRBV30 and TRBJ2-3; 9 nucleotides align to TRBD2. Germline V lookup: CDR1 GTSNPN, CDR2 SVGIG (reference sequence). This CDR3 is 16 amino acids long. The V gene end was trimmed by 2 bases and the J gene end by 2 bases; junction bases not matched to a gene: 8. The CDR3 region has the DNA TGTGCCTGGAGTTTGAGCGGGAGGACCTTCACAGATACGCAGTATTTT. This codes for CAWSLSGRTFTDTQYF.

This clonotype has more than one count but fewer than ten. The CDR3 sequence: CASGLVRGTGTYTGELFF. The CDR3 DNA sequence: TGTGCTAGTGGTTTGGTGCGGGGGACAGGGACCTACACCGGGGAGCTGTTTTTT. This chain joins TRBV12-5 and TRBJ2-2; the match to TRBD1 covers 9 bases. CDR1 is LGHNT, CDR2 FRNRAP, per germline. V shed 0 bases and J 3 bases; nucleotides not matched to a gene: 8. This CDR3 contains 18 residues.

Ten or more counts support this clonotype. This chain links TRBV27 with TRBJ2-1; the match to TRBD2 covers 8 bases. From germline, CDR1 is MNHEY and CDR2 SMNVEV (reference sequence). The trim removed 6 bases at V and 0 bases at J, leaving 7 bases unmatched. The CDR3 length is 16 residues. CDR3 protein: CASSPSLAGSYNEQFF. The CDR3 DNA is TGTGCCAGCAGCCCCTCCCTAGCGGGCTCCTACAATGAGCAGTTCTTC.

The J gene is TRBJ1-1, the V gene TRBV10-1; D is possibly TRBD1 (5 bases). In germline, CDR1 is WNHNN, CDR2 SYGVQD (reference sequence). The V and J ends lost 5 bases and 6 bases respectively, with 13 bases between them. CDR3 size: 13 residues. The CDR3 region is CASSYGTQAEAFF. DNA for the CDR3: TGCGCCAGCAGTTACGGGACCCAAGCTGAAGCTTTCTTT.

This clonotype was observed many times. V and J are TRBV11-2 and TRBJ1-2, with D tentatively TRBD1 (6 bases). This CDR3 region has 15 residues. The germline V gene has CDR1 SGHAT and CDR2 FQNNGV. V was pared by 5 bases and J by 3 bases, with 16 bases between. The CDR3 reads CASSRGGPRDYGYTF. The DNA for the CDR3 is TGTGCCAGCAGCCGAGGGGGTCCGAGGGACTATGGCTACACCTTC.

The chain couples TRBV5-1 to TRBJ1-1, with TRBD1 matching 9 bases. CDR1 SGHRS and CDR2 YFSETQ come from the germline V gene. V was pared by 6 bases and J by 5 bases, with 17 bases of the junction left unmatched. The CDR3 is 17 amino acids. The CDR3 region has the DNA TGCGCCAGCACCCCTTTCACAGGGGGCCCTAGCGGGACTGAAGCTTTCTTT. It yields the protein CASTPFTGGPSGTEAFF.

This clonotype has more than one count but fewer than ten. This sequence joins TRBV24-1 and TRBJ2-7; 7 positions agree with TRBD1. The CDR3 extends over 12 amino acids. Trimming took 11 bases from V and 4 from J; bases not matched to a gene: 7. Germline assignment: CDR1 KGHDR and CDR2 SFDVKD. The CDR3 nucleotides are TGTGCCAGCAGGGACAGTTTATACGAGCAGTACTTC. Its translation is CASRDSLYEQYF.

The rearrangement joins TRBV15 to TRBJ2-1; D gene uncertain. This CDR3 contains 13 residues. V was clipped by 0 bases and J by 8 bases, with 8 bases between them. Germline-derived CDR1 and CDR2 are LNHNV and YYDKDF (reference sequence). For the CDR3, the DNA is TGTGCCACCAGCAGAGACGGTGTTGATGAGCAGTTCTTC. It translates to CATSRDGVDEQFF.

The table lists this clonotype with a few counts. The chain is built from TRBV24-1 and TRBJ2-2, with 8 nucleotides matching TRBD1. Germline V gives CDR1 KGHDR, CDR2 SFDVKD. The CDR3 runs to 17 residues. J gave up 0 bases and V 4 bases, and 6 bases lay outside the gene matches. DNA for the CDR3: TGTGCCACCAGTGAGCCGACAGGGGCGGCGAACACCGGGGAGCTGTTTTTT. It specifies CATSEPTGAANTGELFF.

V is TRBV24-1 and J is TRBJ2-5; no clear D gene. This CDR3 region has 13 residues. V was trimmed by 3 bases and J by 1 base, leaving 5 bases between them. Germline CDR1 reads KGHDR; CDR2 reads SFDVKD. Written as DNA, the CDR3 is TGTGCCACCAGTGATCTCTTCCAAGAGACCCAGTACTTC. Translated: CATSDLFQETQYF.

The chain recombines TRBV10-3 with TRBJ1-4; 9 nucleotides match TRBD1. V lost 10 bases to trimming and J lost 7 bases; unmatched junction nucleotides: 7. This CDR3 has 13 amino acids. Germline CDR1 and CDR2: ENHRY and SYGVKD. CDR3 in amino acids: CATRTGDGEKLFF. As DNA, the CDR3 is TGTGCCACCAGGACAGGGGATGGTGAAAAACTGTTTTTT.

V and J are TRBV18 and TRBJ2-5; D is perhaps TRBD2 (5 bases). The length of the CDR3 is 15 residues. Germline V CDR1 and CDR2: KGHSH, LQKENI. V was pared by 3 bases and J by 4 bases, with 15 bases between. CDR3 region: CASSPAGGMGETQYF. In DNA, the CDR3 is TGTGCCAGCTCACCCGCAGGAGGCATGGGAGAGACCCAGTACTTC.

The table lists this clonotype with many counts. This chain connects TRBV12-3 or TRBV12-4 to TRBJ2-5; the match to TRBD2 covers 14 bases. This CDR3 has 16 residues. V shed 5 bases, J shed 6 bases, and the junction held 8 bases outside the gene matches. CDR3 region: CASSPGGTSGRKTQYF. In nucleotides, the CDR3 is TGTGCCAGCAGTCCAGGGGGGACTAGCGGGAGAAAGACCCAGTACTTC.

This clonotype was counted between two and nine times. The chain links TRBV19 to TRBJ1-1; D remains ambiguous. Trimming cost V 3 bases and J 3 bases, with 14 bases left between them. The length of the CDR3 is 15 residues. Germline V gives CDR1 LNHDA, CDR2 SQIVND (reference sequence). CDR3 nucleotide sequence: TGTGCCAGTAGTATCAGGCCCCGGGTGGACACTGAAGCTTTCTTT. Translation gives CASSIRPRVDTEAFF.

This chain joins TRBV7-8 and TRBJ1-5; 7 bases map to TRBD1. Per the germline V gene, CDR1 is SGHVS and CDR2 is FQNEAQ. The CDR3 is 14 residues long. V shed 1 base, J shed 7 bases, and the junction held 4 bases outside the gene matches. CDR3 DNA: TGTGCCAGCAGCTTAGGCAGGGGGAGACAGCCCCAGCATTTT. Encoded protein: CASSLGRGRQPQHF. Full variable domain (outside the CDR3, taken from reference TRBV7-8 and TRBJ1-5): GAGVSQSPRYKVAKRGQDVALRCDPISGHVSLFWYQQALGQGPEFLTYFQNEAQLDKSGLPSDRFFAERPEGSVSTLKIQRTQQEDSAVYLCASSLGRGRQPQHFGDGTRLSIL.